A single T cell receptor beta chain is shown here with its context. Its target is not known. The data belong to a study of OX40 agonist ivuxolimab in advanced cancers. Overall study context: Patients were treated with intravenous ivuxolimab, dosed at 0.01 to 10 mg/kg and infused every 2 weeks.

Notes on the study in general: Clonal expansion by week 6 occurred in CD4+ and CD8+ blood T cells (at 0.1 to 3.0 mg/kg). What antigens the expanded peripheral T cells recognized was never established.

Some clones are missing from TCRdb's copy, which holds only in-frame ones; the method was immunoSEQ multiplex PCR. The sample includes 70,000 or so clones, 70% to 90% of them seen just once. Blood sampling was done at baseline, cycle 4 day 1, and cycle 7 day 1. The material was CD4+ or CD8+ T cells sorted from blood, obtained in a trial of the OX40 agonist ivuxolimab. The receptor was derived from an adult with an advanced solid tumor such as melanoma, head and neck, liver or kidney cancer.

CDR3 coding DNA: TGTGCCAGCAGCACCCTTCCCCGAGACACAGATACGCAGTATTTT. It translates to CASSTLPRDTDTQYF. The chain couples TRBV9 to TRBJ2-3; D gene unclear. V gave up 4 bases and J gave up 2 bases, with 14 bases separating them. The V gene's germline CDR1 is SGDLS and CDR2 YYNGEE. The CDR3 spans 15 residues.